This T cell receptor (beta chain) was obtained from a study of T cell responses to AZD1222 COVID-19 vaccine. For the study at large: Pooling of second doses given at about 4 or about 12 weeks was done.

The germline V gene encodes CDR1 MDHEN and CDR2 SYDVKM. The germline V and J ends were trimmed by 3 bases and 1 base, with 17 bases remaining between them. This CDR3 has 17 amino acids. The table came from immunoSEQ multiplex PCR; TCRdb's copy has only in-frame clones and leaves some out. The profile shows approximately 190,000 clones, just over 90% of them singletons. Regarding this clone: What it binds is not known.

Regarding the study as a whole: Two doses of AZD1222 preceded a rise in Spike-specific TCR breadth and depth. Clonal diversity was possibly underestimated, and the donors were mostly white British, with more females.

V is TRBV28 and J is TRBJ2-3; tentatively, D is TRBD1 or TRBD2 (5 bases each). The sequenced sample was peripheral blood, obtained on day 0 of AZD1222 vaccination. The TCR comes from an adult in good health. The CDR3 sequence: CASSFKGLGRGTDTQYF. The CDR3, as DNA: TGTGCCAGCAGTTTCAAAGGCCTGGGACGGGGCACAGATACGCAGTATTTT. Full variable domain (outside the CDR3, taken from reference TRBV28 and TRBJ2-3): DVKVTQSSRYLVKRTGEKVFLECVQDMDHENMFWYRQDPGLGLRLIYFSYDVKMKEKGDIPEGYSVSREKKERFSLILESASTNQTSMYLCASSFKGLGRGTDTQYFGPGTRLTVL.